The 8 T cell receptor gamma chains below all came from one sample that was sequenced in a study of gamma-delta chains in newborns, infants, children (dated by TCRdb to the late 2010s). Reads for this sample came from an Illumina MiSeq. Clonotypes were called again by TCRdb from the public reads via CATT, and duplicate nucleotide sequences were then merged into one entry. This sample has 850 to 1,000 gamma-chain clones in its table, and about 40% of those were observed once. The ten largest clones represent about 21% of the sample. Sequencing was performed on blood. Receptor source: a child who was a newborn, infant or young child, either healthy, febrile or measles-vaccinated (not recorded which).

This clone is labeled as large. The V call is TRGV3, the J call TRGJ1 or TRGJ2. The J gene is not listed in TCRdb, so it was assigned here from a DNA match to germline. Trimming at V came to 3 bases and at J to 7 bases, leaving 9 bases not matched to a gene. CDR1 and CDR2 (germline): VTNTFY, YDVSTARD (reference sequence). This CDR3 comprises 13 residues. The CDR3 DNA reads TGTGCCACCTGGGACCGCCCGTGGTATAAGAAACTCTTT. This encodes CATWDRPWYKKLF.

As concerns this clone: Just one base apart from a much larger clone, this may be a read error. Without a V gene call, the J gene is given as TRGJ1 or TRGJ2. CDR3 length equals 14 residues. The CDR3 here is CATLPNPAYYKKLF. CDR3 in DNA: TGTGCCACCTTGCCTAACCCAGCTTATTATAAGAAACTCTTT.

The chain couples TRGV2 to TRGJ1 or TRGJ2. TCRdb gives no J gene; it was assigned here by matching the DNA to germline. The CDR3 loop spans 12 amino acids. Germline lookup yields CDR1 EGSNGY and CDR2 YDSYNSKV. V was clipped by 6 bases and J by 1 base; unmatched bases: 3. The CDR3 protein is CATWSNYYKKLF. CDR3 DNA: TGTGCCACCTGGAGTAATTATTATAAGAAACTCTTT.

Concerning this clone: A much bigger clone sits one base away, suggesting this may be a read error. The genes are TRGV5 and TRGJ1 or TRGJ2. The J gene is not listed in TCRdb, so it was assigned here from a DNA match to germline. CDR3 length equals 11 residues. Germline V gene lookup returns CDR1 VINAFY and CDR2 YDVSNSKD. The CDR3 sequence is CTTWDRRKKLF. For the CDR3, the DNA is TGTACCACCTGGGACAGGCGTAAGAAACTCTTT.

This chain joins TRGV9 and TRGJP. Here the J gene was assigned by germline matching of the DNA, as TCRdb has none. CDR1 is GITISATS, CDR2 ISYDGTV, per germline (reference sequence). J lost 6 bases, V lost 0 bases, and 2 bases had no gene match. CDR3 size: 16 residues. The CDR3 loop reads CALWEVAELGKKIKVF. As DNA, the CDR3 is TGTGCCTTGTGGGAGGTGGCAGAGTTGGGCAAAAAAATCAAGGTATTT.

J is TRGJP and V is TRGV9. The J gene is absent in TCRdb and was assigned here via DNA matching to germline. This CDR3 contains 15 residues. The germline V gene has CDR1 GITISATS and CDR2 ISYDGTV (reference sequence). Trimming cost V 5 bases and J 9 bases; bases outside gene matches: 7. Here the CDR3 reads CALWVEVLGKKIKVF. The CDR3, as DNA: TGTGCCTTGTGGGTTGAGGTGTTGGGCAAAAAAATCAAGGTATTT.

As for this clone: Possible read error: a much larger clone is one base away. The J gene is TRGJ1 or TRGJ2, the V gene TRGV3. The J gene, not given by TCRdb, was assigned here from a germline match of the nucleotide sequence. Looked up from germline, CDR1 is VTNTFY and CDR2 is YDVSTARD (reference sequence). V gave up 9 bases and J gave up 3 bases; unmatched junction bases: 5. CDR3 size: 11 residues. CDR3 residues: CATGFYYKKLF. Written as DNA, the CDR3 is TGTGCCACCGGGTTTTATTATAAGAAACTCTTT.

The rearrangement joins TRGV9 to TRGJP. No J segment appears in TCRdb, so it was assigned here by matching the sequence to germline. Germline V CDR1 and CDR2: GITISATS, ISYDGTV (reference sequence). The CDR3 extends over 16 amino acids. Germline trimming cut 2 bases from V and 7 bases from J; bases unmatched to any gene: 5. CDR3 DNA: TGTGCCTTGTGGGAGGACCGCGAGTTGGGCAAAAAAATCAAGGTATTT. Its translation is CALWEDRELGKKIKVF.